A selection of T cell receptor beta chains follows, all from one sample in a study of CD4 T cells in relation to SARS-CoV-2 and coronaviruses. Generated by immunoSEQ multiplex PCR, the TCRdb table keeps only in-frame clones and is missing some. The sample has tens of thousands of clones, 65% to 80% seen once. Antigens of these TCRs are unknown. Material: memory CD4+ T cells from PBMCs, cultured in vitro. These receptors all stem from an adult with COVID-19. Each CDR3 is given without its conserved first and last residue. Size is stated for part of the rows, as once, few or many counts, or as a class when the clone is expanded.

v_call: TRBV30
clone_size: .
j_call: TRBJ1-1
cdr3_aa: AWTPPGQNTEAF

v_call: TRBV19
clone_size: few
j_call: TRBJ2-2
cdr3_aa: ASSHAAITTGELF

v_call: TRBV5-4
clone_size: few
j_call: TRBJ2-3
cdr3_aa: ASTNAGEGSTDTQY

v_call: TRBV5-1
clone_size: few
j_call: TRBJ2-1
cdr3_aa: ASSLAGGSLYNEQF

v_call: TRBV28
clone_size: .
j_call: TRBJ2-7
cdr3_aa: ASTGTKWWEQY

v_call: TRBV3-1/TRBV3-2
clone_size: .
j_call: TRBJ2-7
cdr3_aa: ASSQLPGQPEY

v_call: TRBV6-6
clone_size: .
j_call: TRBJ2-7
cdr3_aa: ASSRGTGGSYEQY

v_call: TRBV15
clone_size: .
j_call: TRBJ2-7
cdr3_aa: ATSRGTGTGNEQY

v_call: TRBV4-3
clone_size: few
j_call: TRBJ2-6
cdr3_aa: ASSPRAGGSSGANVLT

v_call: TRBV2
clone_size: .
j_call: TRBJ2-7
cdr3_aa: ASSGGTGYNEQY

v_call: TRBV19
clone_size: once
j_call: TRBJ2-7
cdr3_aa: ASSMGQRYYEQY

v_call: TRBV6-5
clone_size: .
j_call: TRBJ2-7
cdr3_aa: ASRQGVWLGYEQY

v_call: TRBV28
clone_size: .
j_call: TRBJ2-1
cdr3_aa: ASTVGGGAGNEQF

v_call: TRBV28
clone_size: .
j_call: TRBJ2-5
cdr3_aa: ASRRRKGHVETQY

v_call: TRBV28
clone_size: few
j_call: TRBJ2-7
cdr3_aa: ASMTSGRGYEQY

v_call: TRBV5-5
clone_size: once
j_call: TRBJ2-7
cdr3_aa: ASRWDSEQY

v_call: TRBV24-1
clone_size: .
j_call: TRBJ2-1
cdr3_aa: ATSDPTGKNYNEQF

v_call: TRBV6-2/TRBV6-3
clone_size: .
j_call: TRBJ2-3
cdr3_aa: ASSYRTEEATSTDTQY

v_call: TRBV10-2
clone_size: .
j_call: TRBJ2-7
cdr3_aa: ASSGSGLYEQY

v_call: TRBV28
clone_size: .
j_call: TRBJ1-1
cdr3_aa: ASSYTRNTEAF

v_call: TRBV27
clone_size: .
j_call: TRBJ2-7
cdr3_aa: ASSDPGFLGAPREQY

v_call: TRBV15
clone_size: .
j_call: TRBJ2-4
cdr3_aa: ATTQGFGNIQY

v_call: TRBV5-4
clone_size: .
j_call: TRBJ2-4
cdr3_aa: ASSHKDRTTRGEY

v_call: TRBV5-8
clone_size: .
j_call: TRBJ2-7
cdr3_aa: ASSFVSSGSMTYEQY

v_call: TRBV6-5
clone_size: .
j_call: TRBJ2-3
cdr3_aa: ASSFSGTSTDTQY